The 19 T cell receptor beta chains in this list originate from one sample, sequenced in a study of blood T cell repertoires in COVID-19. Sequencing used immunoSEQ multiplex PCR; TCRdb keeps in-frame clones, though not all of them. The table shows 100,000 to 150,000 clones, with 75% to 85% occurring only once. Sequencing input: peripheral blood. These TCRs come from a man aged 35 to 55 with active or convalescent COVID-19.

This chain links TRBV20-1 with TRBJ2-5; 7 bases map to TRBD1. This CDR3 has 14 amino acids. The J segment lost 5 bases and the V segment lost 6 bases, leaving 12 bases of the junction unmatched. CDR1 is DFQATT and CDR2 is SNEGSKA in the germline V gene (reference sequence). The CDR3 sequence: CSASRGTAEETQYF. CDR3 DNA sequence: TGCAGTGCCAGTCGAGGGACAGCGGAGGAGACCCAGTACTTC.

The gene calls are TRBV4-1 and TRBJ2-2; 8 bases are a match to TRBD2. CDR1 and CDR2 (germline): MGHRA, YSYEKL. The CDR3 consists of 17 residues. Losses at the gene ends were 5 bases for V and 4 bases for J; bases not matched to a gene: 12. The CDR3 is CASSSTSRLAGTGELFF. The CDR3 region has the DNA TGCGCCAGCAGCTCCACCTCGCGGCTAGCGGGCACCGGGGAGCTGTTTTTT.

This clone came up once. The CDR3 DNA reads TGTGCCAGCAGTTACGGGGGGACAGGGGCGAACTACGAGCAGTACTTC. Translating gives CASSYGGTGANYEQYF. J is TRBJ2-7 and V is TRBV6-6; TRBD1 matches at 10 bases. V was pared by 2 bases and J by 3 bases, with 7 bases of the junction left unmatched. The germline V gene encodes CDR1 MNHNY and CDR2 SVGAGI (reference sequence). This CDR3 comprises 16 residues.

This sequence joins TRBV10-3 and TRBJ1-2; D remains unclear. Germline V CDR1 and CDR2: ENHRY, SYGVKD. The CDR3 spans 16 residues. Trimming removed 0 bases from V and 2 bases from J, with 13 bases in between. Here the CDR3 reads CAISESTLAGNYGYTF. In DNA form, the CDR3 reads TGTGCCATCAGTGAGTCGACCCTCGCCGGGAACTATGGCTACACCTTC.

This clone appeared a few times. The rearrangement uses TRBV6-6 and TRBJ2-5, with a weak D call TRBD1 (6 bases). Trimming took off 4 bases at V and 7 bases at J, with 10 bases between the two ends. CDR3 size: 12 residues. The germline gives CDR1 MNHNY, CDR2 SVGAGI (reference sequence). In DNA form, the CDR3 reads TGTGCCAGCAGTTCGGACAGTGGGACCCAGTACTTC. As protein: CASSSDSGTQYF.

The genes are TRBV4-1 and TRBJ1-1, with TRBD1 matching over 9 bases. The CDR3 contains 16 residues. V lost 1 base, J lost 0 bases, and 3 bases stayed unmatched. Germline V gene sequence: CDR1 MGHRA, CDR2 YSYEKL. DNA for the CDR3: TGCGCCAGCAGCCAAGGGGGACAGGGATTGAACACTGAAGCTTTCTTT. Amino acid sequence: CASSQGGQGLNTEAFF.

The chain uses TRBV5-1 and TRBJ2-7; 7 bases match TRBD1. Per germline, CDR1 SGHRS and CDR2 YFSETQ. The CDR3 has 14 residues. Trimming removed 0 bases from V and 1 base from J; junction bases left unmatched: 1. The CDR3 DNA is TGCGCCAGCAGCTTGGGACAGGGATCCTACGAGCAGTACTTC. Translation gives CASSLGQGSYEQYF.

The V and J genes are TRBV6-5 and TRBJ2-1; 7 bases line up with TRBD2. J was trimmed by 6 bases and V by 0 bases; bases with no gene match: 8. CDR3 length: 16 amino acids. Per the germline V gene, CDR1 is MNHEY and CDR2 is SVGAGI. The CDR3, as DNA: TGTGCCAGCAGTTACTCTATCTGGGGGAGGGGCAATGAGCAGTTCTTC. This encodes CASSYSIWGRGNEQFF.

The chain combines TRBV27 with TRBJ1-4, with no clear D. This CDR3 has 12 amino acids. Germline V lookup: CDR1 MNHEY, CDR2 SMNVEV (reference sequence). With 7 bases removed from V and 6 bases from J, the gap between germline ends came to 9 bases. CDR3 region: CASKGEYEKLFF. The CDR3 DNA is TGTGCCAGCAAAGGAGAATATGAAAAACTGTTTTTT.

The V and J genes are TRBV5-1 and TRBJ1-5; D remains ambiguous. The germline V and J ends were trimmed by 3 bases and 4 bases, with 11 bases remaining between them. Germline assignment: CDR1 SGHRS and CDR2 YFSETQ. The CDR3 length is 14 residues. The CDR3 DNA follows: TGCGCCAGCAGCTATGGTGAGCGAAATCAGCCCCAGCATTTT. Translation: CASSYGERNQPQHF.

This clone was observed a handful of times. V usage is TRBV5-4 and J usage is TRBJ2-7, with D possibly matching TRBD2 (5 bases). Germline lookup yields CDR1 SGHNT and CDR2 YYREEE (reference sequence). CDR3 size: 15 residues. V was clipped by 0 bases and J by 4 bases, with 14 bases between them. CDR3 in amino acids: CASSLGNSGFYEQYF. CDR3 DNA: TGTGCCAGCAGCTTGGGGAATTCGGGGTTTTACGAGCAGTACTTC.

The gene calls are TRBV5-1 and TRBJ1-4; 12 bases agree with TRBD1. The trim removed 0 bases at V and 3 bases at J, leaving 3 bases unmatched. The CDR3 loop spans 17 amino acids. CDR1 and CDR2 (germline): SGHRS, YFSETQ. The DNA of the CDR3 is TGCGCCAGCAGCTTGGCGGGACAGGGGGCCTCTAATGAAAAACTGTTTTTT. Amino acid sequence: CASSLAGQGASNEKLFF. Looking up the rest from reference TRBV5-1 and TRBJ1-4 gives the full variable domain: KAGVTQTPRYLIKTRGQQVTLSCSPISGHRSVSWYQQTPGQGLQFLFEYFSETQRNKGNFPGRFSGRQFSNSRSEMNVSTLELGDSALYLCASSLAGQGASNEKLFFGSGTQLSVL.

J is TRBJ2-2 and V is TRBV15; a possible D gene is TRBD2 (6 bases). The CDR3 runs to 15 residues. In germline, CDR1 is LNHNV, CDR2 YYDKDF (reference sequence). V was cut by 1 base and J by 11 bases, with 17 bases left in between. The DNA of the CDR3 is TGTGCCACCAGCAGAGTTACGAACACCGGGGGAGAGCTGTTTTTT. Amino acid sequence: CATSRVTNTGGELFF.

V gene TRBV19 combines with J gene TRBJ2-7; possibly TRBD2 for D (7 bases). The V gene's germline CDR1 is LNHDA and CDR2 SQIVND (reference sequence). This CDR3 has 15 amino acids. Trimming took off 1 base at V and 3 bases at J, with 13 bases between the two ends. In DNA, the CDR3 is TGTGCCAGTAGTATAGTACGGGGGGCCCTCTACGAGCAGTACTTC. It codes for CASSIVRGALYEQYF.

The J gene is TRBJ1-4, the V gene TRBV6-5; D is unclear. CDR3 length equals 15 residues. Germline V gene data show CDR1 as MNHEY and CDR2 as SVGAGI. Trimming stripped 8 bases from V and 0 bases from J, with 13 bases between. The CDR3 sequence is CASRALPSTNEKLFF. As DNA, the CDR3 is TGTGCCAGCCGCGCCCTCCCTTCAACTAATGAAAAACTGTTTTTT.

J is TRBJ1-1 and V is TRBV4-1; TRBD1 agrees at 9 bases. Looked up from germline, CDR1 is MGHRA and CDR2 is YSYEKL. This CDR3 has 18 amino acids. The V and J ends lost 4 bases and 5 bases, in that order; junction bases with no gene match: 17. CDR3 amino acids: CASSPAANRDRDRTEAFF. DNA of the CDR3: TGCGCCAGCAGCCCGGCGGCAAATAGGGACAGGGATCGGACTGAAGCTTTCTTT.

The genes are TRBV10-3 and TRBJ2-7; tentatively, D is TRBD1 (5 bases). This CDR3 is built from 12 residues. V lost 6 bases to trimming and J lost 7 bases, with 13 bases between them. CDR1 is ENHRY and CDR2 is SYGVKD in the germline V gene. The CDR3 reads CAIRSDSLEQYF. The DNA of the CDR3 is TGTGCCATCAGGTCTGACAGCCTTGAGCAGTACTTC.

This clone was detected once. The rearrangement links TRBV19 to TRBJ2-5, with D tentatively TRBD1 (5 bases). Per germline, CDR1 LNHDA and CDR2 SQIVND (reference sequence). This CDR3 is built from 13 residues. V lost 4 bases to trimming and J lost 0 bases, with 6 bases between them. CDR3 region: CASSRGHQETQYF. CDR3 sequence (DNA): TGTGCCAGTAGTAGGGGCCACCAAGAGACCCAGTACTTC.

The J gene is TRBJ1-4, the V gene TRBV5-4; a possible D gene is TRBD1 (6 bases). Deletions cut 3 bases from V and 8 bases from J, with 14 bases between. Looked up from germline, CDR1 is SGHNT and CDR2 is YYREEE (reference sequence). This CDR3 is built from 14 residues. CDR3 nucleotide sequence: TGTGCCAGCAGCTCCTGGGGGCAGGGAGAAAAACTGTTTTTT. Translated: CASSSWGQGEKLFF.